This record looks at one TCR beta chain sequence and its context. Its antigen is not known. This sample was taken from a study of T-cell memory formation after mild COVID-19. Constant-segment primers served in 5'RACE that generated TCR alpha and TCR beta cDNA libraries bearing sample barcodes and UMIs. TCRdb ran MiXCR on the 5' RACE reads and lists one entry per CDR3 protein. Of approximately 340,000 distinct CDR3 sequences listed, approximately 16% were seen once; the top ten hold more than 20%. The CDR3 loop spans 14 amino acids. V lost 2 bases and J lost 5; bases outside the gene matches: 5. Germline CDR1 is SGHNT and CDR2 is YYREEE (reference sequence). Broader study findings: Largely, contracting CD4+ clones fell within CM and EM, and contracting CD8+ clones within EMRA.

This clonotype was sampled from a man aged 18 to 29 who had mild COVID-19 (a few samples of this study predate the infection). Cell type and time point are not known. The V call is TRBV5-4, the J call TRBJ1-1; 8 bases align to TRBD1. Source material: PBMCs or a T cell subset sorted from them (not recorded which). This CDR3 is CASSLETGATEAFF. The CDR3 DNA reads TGTGCCAGCAGCTTAGAGACAGGGGCTACTGAAGCTTTCTTT.